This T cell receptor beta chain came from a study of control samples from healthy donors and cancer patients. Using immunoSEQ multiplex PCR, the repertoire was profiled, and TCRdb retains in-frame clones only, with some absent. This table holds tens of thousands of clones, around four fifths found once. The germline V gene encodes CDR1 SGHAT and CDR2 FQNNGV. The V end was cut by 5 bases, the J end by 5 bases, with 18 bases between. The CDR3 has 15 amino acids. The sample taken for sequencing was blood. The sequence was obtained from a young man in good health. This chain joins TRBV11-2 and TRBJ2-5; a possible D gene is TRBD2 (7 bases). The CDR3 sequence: CASSRTAGTVETQYF. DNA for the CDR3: TGTGCCAGCAGCCGGACAGCGGGGACGGTGGAGACCCAGTACTTC.